The table lists the clone carrying this T cell receptor beta chain with many counts. The data originate from a study of regulatory T cells in long-lasting Graves disease. The sample's time point: persistent/refractory GD, antithyroid drugs over 5 years with positive TRAb. Making the TCR library involved RNA that had been extracted from PBMCs. Graves' disease diagnoses used American Thyroid Association guidelines. HTBI primers from iRepertoire and Arm-PCR of CDR3 regions yielded the TCR beta libraries. TCRdb called the multiplex PCR reads again in MiXCR, with one record for every CDR3 protein. The profile covers some 370,000 distinct CDR3 sequences, with about 23% appearing a single time and approximately 30% taken by the ten largest. The ends were cut back, 5 bases at V and 6 bases at J, with 2 bases in the middle. Germline loops: CDR1 MDHEN, CDR2 SYDVKM. This CDR3 has 11 amino acids.

The sequence came from a woman aged 40 to 49 with Graves disease. The sample consisted of peripheral blood mononuclear cells (PBMCs), taken when the disease was refractory, from a patient treated with antithyroid drugs. V usage is TRBV28 and J usage is TRBJ1-6; D call uncertain. The CDR3 region is CASSINSPLHF. CDR3 bases: TGTGCCAGCAGTATTAATTCACCCCTCCACTTT.